This TCR beta chain emerged from a study of shared clonotypes between healthy human individuals. For the study at large: The cohort had two women and a few men, ages 18 to 49. Study findings and constraints: Owing to a small donor count, the genetic and exposure-history diversity represented was limited. The study found approximately 5% of naive CD4 clonotypes shared across a handful of donors. Across subsets, estimated richness was generally greater for naive than for memory populations.

The germline gives CDR1 KGHSH, CDR2 LQKENI. V lost 5 bases, J lost 2 bases, and 9 bases lay in between. This CDR3 has 13 residues. As to this clone: Antigen unknown.

TCRdb keeps only in-frame clones here, not all; method: immunoSEQ multiplex PCR. The sample carries about 1 million clones, about 77% recorded once. The sample taken for sequencing was memory CD4+ T cells sorted from blood. Subset: CD45RA-negative fraction. This TCR was recovered from a man aged 18 to 29 in good health. V gene TRBV18 combines with J gene TRBJ1-1; D call uncertain. CDR3 protein: CASSSGANTEAFF. The CDR3 DNA is TGTGCCAGCTCATCTGGAGCTAACACTGAAGCTTTCTTT.